A selection of T cell receptor beta chains follows, all from one sample in a study of blood T cell repertoires in COVID-19. The protocol was immunoSEQ multiplex PCR, while the TCRdb copy is restricted to in-frame clones and leaves out a portion. The sample has some 300,000 clones, roughly 90% seen once; the top ten hold roughly 1%. The sample comprised peripheral blood. These receptor sequences come from a woman in her forties with COVID-19, enrolled during active disease. CDR3s include the opening cysteine and the closing phenylalanine or tryptophan. D genes are given only for firm matches. Some rows mark clone size as missing; the rest say once, few, many or name a class of expanded clone.

v_gene	abundance	d_gene	j_gene	CDR3nt	CDR3aa
TRBV5-1	NA	TRBD1	TRBJ2-1	TGCGCCAGCAGCTTCCCCGACAGGGGAAACAATGAGCAGTTCTTC	CASSFPDRGNNEQFF
TRBV6-5	once	NA	TRBJ1-2	TGTGCCAGCAGCCCGGGAAGCGGTGGCTACACCTTC	CASSPGSGGYTF
TRBV27	NA	NA	TRBJ2-1	TGTGCCAGCAGTCCACCTTACAGGGCTGAGCAGTTCTTC	CASSPPYRAEQFF
TRBV27	NA	TRBD2	TRBJ2-5	TGTGCCAGCAAACCACTTAGCGGGAATCTCGCTATCCGGGAGACCCAGTACTTC	CASKPLSGNLAIRETQYF
TRBV7-2	NA	TRBD2	TRBJ2-1	TGTGCCAGCAGATGGACTAGCGGAACCCTGAGTGAGCAGTTCTTC	CASRWTSGTLSEQFF
TRBV9	NA	TRBD2	TRBJ2-7	TGTGCCAGCAGCGTAGGGACTAGCATCTACGAGCAGTACTTC	CASSVGTSIYEQYF
TRBV18	NA	NA	TRBJ2-1	TGTGCCAGCTCACCATCAGTGTTGGCGGACAGCTACAATGAGCAGTTCTTC	CASSPSVLADSYNEQFF
TRBV7-3	NA	TRBD1	TRBJ2-4	TGTGCCAGCAGCTCTGGACAGGCAAACATTCAGTACTTC	CASSSGQANIQYF
TRBV5-6	NA	TRBD1	TRBJ1-4	TGTGCCAGCAGCTTGAGACAGGGGCGAAATGAAAAACTGTTTTTT	CASSLRQGRNEKLFF
TRBV19	NA	NA	TRBJ1-1	TGTGCCAGTAGTTTGGCATATGACACTGAAGCTTTCTTT	CASSLAYDTEAFF
TRBV7-2	NA	NA	TRBJ1-2	TGTGCCAGCAGCGCAGACAGGAAAAGGAACTACACCTTC	CASSADRKRNYTF
TRBV18	once	TRBD1	TRBJ2-7	TGTGCCAGCTCGCCGGGACAGGGGCCTTCCTACGAGCAGTACTTC	CASSPGQGPSYEQYF
TRBV28	NA	TRBD1	TRBJ2-7	TGTGCCAGCAGTTTTCAGGGGGTATACGAGCAGTACTTC	CASSFQGVYEQYF
TRBV2	NA	NA	TRBJ2-3	TGTGCCAGCAGTTGGACAACAGATACGCAGTATTTT	CASSWTTDTQYF
TRBV7-2	NA	TRBD1	TRBJ2-1	TGTGCCAGCAGCTTAGGGCGACAGGGGGCAACGCAGTTCTTC	CASSLGRQGATQFF
TRBV5-4	NA	NA	TRBJ2-7	TGTGCCAGCAGCTTTGGCACCTACGAGCAGTACTTC	CASSFGTYEQYF
TRBV5-1	NA	NA	TRBJ1-4	TGCGCCAGCAGCCGGAGGGGCGTACCGGGTGAAAAACTGTTTTTT	CASSRRGVPGEKLFF
TRBV12-3/TRBV12-4	NA	TRBD2	TRBJ2-7	TGTGCCAGCAGGACTAGCGGGATCGACGAGCAGTACTTC	CASRTSGIDEQYF
TRBV24-1	NA	TRBD1	TRBJ2-3	TGTGCCACCAGTGATACCCAGACAGGGGCGTCGGGAGATACGCAGTATTTT	CATSDTQTGASGDTQYF
TRBV24-1	NA	NA	TRBJ2-1	TGTGCCACCAGTGATTCGGACGGGAGCTCCTACAATGAGCAGTTCTTC	CATSDSDGSSYNEQFF
TRBV7-8	NA	TRBD2	TRBJ2-7	TGTGCCAGCAGACCTGGGGGGGGGTACTCCTACGAGCAGTACTTC	CASRPGGGYSYEQYF
TRBV28	NA	NA	TRBJ1-1	TGTGCCAGCAATCAAGGGGCAATGAGGACTGAAGCTTTCTTT	CASNQGAMRTEAFF
TRBV25-1	NA	NA	TRBJ2-5	TGTGCCAGCAGTGAACTCGGGTCCGGGTACTTC	CASSELGSGYF
TRBV5-1	NA	TRBD1	TRBJ1-6	TGCGCCAGCAGCTCGGCACAGGGGGATAATTCACCCCTCCACTTT	CASSSAQGDNSPLHF
TRBV27	NA	NA	TRBJ2-1	TGTGCCAGCAGTTTACGGGCAGGGAACTCCTACAATGAGCAGTTCTTC	CASSLRAGNSYNEQFF
TRBV7-3	NA	TRBD2	TRBJ2-3	TGTGCCAGCAGCCCTAGCGGCCGCACAGATACGCAGTATTTT	CASSPSGRTDTQYF
TRBV27	NA	NA	TRBJ2-3	TGTGCCAGCAGTTTATACAGGGGGGGAGATACGCAGTATTTT	CASSLYRGGDTQYF
TRBV12-3/TRBV12-4	NA	NA	TRBJ2-5	TGTGCCAGCAGCCTGTACCAAGAGACCCAGTACTTC	CASSLYQETQYF
TRBV4-2	NA	TRBD1	TRBJ1-2	TGTGCCAGCAACCAGGGTGAGGGGGCAGGGTATGGCTACACCTTC	CASNQGEGAGYGYTF
TRBV3-1/TRBV3-2	once	NA	TRBJ1-2	TGTGCCAGCAGCCAAGACCCCTCAAGCGGGCTCTTCTATGGCTACACCTTC	CASSQDPSSGLFYGYTF
TRBV27	NA	NA	TRBJ2-1	TGTGCCAGCATCGGGGGGCCATGGGATGAGCAGTTCTTC	CASIGGPWDEQFF
TRBV19	NA	NA	TRBJ2-1	TGTGCCACCGCCTTGGGCCACTACAATGAGCAGTTCTTC	CATALGHYNEQFF
TRBV28	NA	TRBD2	TRBJ2-7	TGTGCCAGCAGTTTATTGAAGCGGGGGTTATACGAGCAGTACTTC	CASSLLKRGLYEQYF
TRBV6-5	NA	TRBD1	TRBJ2-6	TGTGCCAGCAGCATACAGGGGGCTGGGGCCAACGTCCTGACTTTC	CASSIQGAGANVLTF
TRBV7-3	NA	TRBD2	TRBJ2-1	TGTGCCAGCAGCTTAACGACTAGCGGGTCCCGGACCTTCTACAATGAGCAGTTCTTC	CASSLTTSGSRTFYNEQFF
TRBV15	once	NA	TRBJ1-1	TGTGCCACCAGCAGAGACCTCAAAATGGGGGGTATGAACACTGAAGCTTTCTTT	CATSRDLKMGGMNTEAFF
TRBV19	NA	NA	TRBJ1-3	TGTGCCAGTAGTATCCAAACGGGGTACCCAGGAAACACCATATATTTT	CASSIQTGYPGNTIYF
TRBV10-3	NA	TRBD1	TRBJ1-1	TGTGCCATCAGTGAGAGGACAGGTGAAGCTTTCTTT	CAISERTGEAFF
TRBV12-3/TRBV12-4	NA	TRBD1	TRBJ1-1	TGTGCCAGCAGGGACAGGGCTGAAGCTTTCTTT	CASRDRAEAFF
TRBV7-9	NA	TRBD1	TRBJ1-3	TGTGCCAGCAGCAGCGACAGGGGGCCCGGAAACACCATATATTTT	CASSSDRGPGNTIYF
TRBV7-2	once	TRBD2	TRBJ2-1	TGTGCCAGCAGCTTATCTAGCGGGAGGGCCTGGAGGGATGAGCAGTTCTTC	CASSLSSGRAWRDEQFF
TRBV24-1	NA	TRBD2	TRBJ2-5	TGTGCCACCAGTGATCTAACTAGCGGGGACCAAGAGACCCAGTACTTC	CATSDLTSGDQETQYF